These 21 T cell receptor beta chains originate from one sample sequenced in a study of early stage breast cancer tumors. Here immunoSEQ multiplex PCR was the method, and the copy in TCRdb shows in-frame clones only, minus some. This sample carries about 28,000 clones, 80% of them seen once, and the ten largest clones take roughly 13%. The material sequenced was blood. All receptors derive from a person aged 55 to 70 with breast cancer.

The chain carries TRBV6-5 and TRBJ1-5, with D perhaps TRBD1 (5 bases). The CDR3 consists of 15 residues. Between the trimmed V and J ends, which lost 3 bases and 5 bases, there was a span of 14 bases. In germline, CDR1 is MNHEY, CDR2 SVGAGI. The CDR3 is CASSYTTGGDQPQHF. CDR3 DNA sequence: TGTGCCAGCAGTTATACTACAGGAGGGGATCAGCCCCAGCATTTT.

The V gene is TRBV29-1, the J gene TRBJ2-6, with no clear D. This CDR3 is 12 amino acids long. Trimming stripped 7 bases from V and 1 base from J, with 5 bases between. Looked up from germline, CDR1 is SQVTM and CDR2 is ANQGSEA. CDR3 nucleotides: TGCAGCGCCGAGTCTGGGGCCAACGTCCTGACTTTC. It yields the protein CSAESGANVLTF.

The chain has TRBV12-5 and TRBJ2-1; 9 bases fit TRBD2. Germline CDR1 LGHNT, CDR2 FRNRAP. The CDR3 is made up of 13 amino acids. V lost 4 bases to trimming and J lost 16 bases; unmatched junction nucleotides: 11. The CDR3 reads CASGSKREAPFFF. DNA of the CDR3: TGTGCTAGTGGTTCCAAGCGGGAGGCTCCTTTTTTCTTC.

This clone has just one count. The CDR3 DNA follows: TGCGCCAGCAGCTTGGGAGGGACTAGCACGAACATTCAGTACTTC. Amino acids: CASSLGGTSTNIQYF. This rearrangement joins TRBV5-1 to TRBJ2-4; TRBD2 aligns across 9 bases. V dropped 0 bases and J dropped 7; count of bases not matched to a gene: 5. CDR3 length equals 15 residues. Germline CDR1 and CDR2: SGHRS and YFSETQ.

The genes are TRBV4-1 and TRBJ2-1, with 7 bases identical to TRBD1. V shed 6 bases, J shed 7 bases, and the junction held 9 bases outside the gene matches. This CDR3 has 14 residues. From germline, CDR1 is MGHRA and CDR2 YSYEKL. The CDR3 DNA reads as TGCGCCAGCAGTCACCAACTACAGGGGAATGAGCAGTTCTTC. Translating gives CASSHQLQGNEQFF.

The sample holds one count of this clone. In nucleotides, the CDR3 is TGTGCCAGTACCCCGACTAGCGGGGCCCCCACAGATACGCAGTATTTT. This codes for CASTPTSGAPTDTQYF. V is TRBV19 and J is TRBJ2-3, with 11 bases matching TRBD2. The CDR3 is 16 amino acids. CDR1 LNHDA and CDR2 SQIVND come from the germline V gene (reference sequence). J was trimmed by 2 bases and V by 7 bases; bases with no gene match: 8.

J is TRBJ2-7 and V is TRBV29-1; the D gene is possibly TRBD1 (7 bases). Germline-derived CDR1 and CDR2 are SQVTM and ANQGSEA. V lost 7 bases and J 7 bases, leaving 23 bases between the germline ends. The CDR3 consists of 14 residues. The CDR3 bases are TGCAGCGCACGGAGGGGGCAGGGCCAGGGTGAGCAGTACTTC. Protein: CSARRGQGQGEQYF.

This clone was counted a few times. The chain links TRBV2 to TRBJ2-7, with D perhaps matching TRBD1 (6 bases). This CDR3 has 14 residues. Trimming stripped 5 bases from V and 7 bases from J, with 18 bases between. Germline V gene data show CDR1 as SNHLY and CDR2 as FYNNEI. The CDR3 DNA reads TGTGCCAGCAGTTTCAACATACAGGGTGGAGAGCAGTACTTC. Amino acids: CASSFNIQGGEQYF. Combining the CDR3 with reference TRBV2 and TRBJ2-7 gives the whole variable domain EPEVTQTPSHQVTQMGQEVILRCVPISNHLYFYWYRQILGQKVEFLVSFYNNEISEKSEIFDDQFSVERPDGSNFTLKIRSTKLEDSAMYFCASSFNIQGGEQYFGPGTRLTVT.

DNA for the CDR3: TGTGCCAGCAGGCCGGGGGGAAGCGAGCAGTACTTC. This codes for CASRPGGSEQYF. J is TRBJ2-7 and V is TRBV7-9; 7 positions match TRBD2. This CDR3 spans 12 amino acids. Germline CDR1 is SEHNR and CDR2 is FQNEAQ (reference sequence). The trim removed 6 bases at V and 6 bases at J, leaving 5 bases unmatched.

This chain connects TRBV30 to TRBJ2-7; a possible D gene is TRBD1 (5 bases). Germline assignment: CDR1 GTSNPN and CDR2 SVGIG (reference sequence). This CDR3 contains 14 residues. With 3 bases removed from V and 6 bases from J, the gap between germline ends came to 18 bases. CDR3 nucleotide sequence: TGTGCCTGGAGCTCAGACCTTACAGGTGGCGAGCAGTACTTC. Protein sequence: CAWSSDLTGGEQYF.

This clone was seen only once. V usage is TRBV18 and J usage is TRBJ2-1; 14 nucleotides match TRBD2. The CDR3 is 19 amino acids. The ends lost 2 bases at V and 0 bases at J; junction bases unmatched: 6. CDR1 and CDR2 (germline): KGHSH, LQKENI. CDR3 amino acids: CASSPTGLAGVGSYNEQFF. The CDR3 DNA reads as TGTGCCAGCTCACCAACGGGACTAGCGGGAGTAGGCTCCTACAATGAGCAGTTCTTC.

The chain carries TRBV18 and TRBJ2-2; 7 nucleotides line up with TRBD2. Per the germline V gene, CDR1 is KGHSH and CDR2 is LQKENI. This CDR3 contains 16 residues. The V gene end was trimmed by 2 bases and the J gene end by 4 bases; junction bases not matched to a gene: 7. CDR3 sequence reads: CASSPSSGGGTGELFF. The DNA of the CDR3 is TGTGCCAGCTCACCATCGTCGGGAGGAGGCACCGGGGAGCTGTTTTTT. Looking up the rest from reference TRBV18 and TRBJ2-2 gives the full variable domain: NAGVMQNPRHLVRRRGQEARLRCSPMKGHSHVYWYRQLPEEGLKFMVYLQKENIIDESGMPKERFSAEFPKEGPSILRIQQVVRGDSAAYFCASSPSSGGGTGELFFGEGSRLTVL.

The CDR3 DNA follows: TGTGCCAGCAGCCCGGGCGGGCTAGCGGAATCCTACGAGCAGTACTTC. Residues: CASSPGGLAESYEQYF. J is TRBJ2-7 and V is TRBV5-4; 7 positions match TRBD2. The germline V gene has CDR1 SGHNT and CDR2 YYREEE (reference sequence). The CDR3 length is 16 residues. V shed 4 bases, J shed 1 base, and the junction held 11 bases outside the gene matches. Combining the CDR3 with reference TRBV5-4 and TRBJ2-7 gives the whole variable domain ETGVTQSPTHLIKTRGQQVTLRCSSQSGHNTVSWYQQALGQGPQFIFQYYREEENGRGNFPPRFSGLQFPNYSSELNVNALELDDSALYLCASSPGGLAESYEQYFGPGTRLTVT.

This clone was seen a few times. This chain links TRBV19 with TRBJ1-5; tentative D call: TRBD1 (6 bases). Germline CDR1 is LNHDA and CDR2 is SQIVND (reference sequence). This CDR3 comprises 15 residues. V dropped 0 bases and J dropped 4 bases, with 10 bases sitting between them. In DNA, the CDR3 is TGTGCCAGTAGTATAGAGGGACACCGAAATCAGCCCCAGCATTTT. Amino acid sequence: CASSIEGHRNQPQHF.

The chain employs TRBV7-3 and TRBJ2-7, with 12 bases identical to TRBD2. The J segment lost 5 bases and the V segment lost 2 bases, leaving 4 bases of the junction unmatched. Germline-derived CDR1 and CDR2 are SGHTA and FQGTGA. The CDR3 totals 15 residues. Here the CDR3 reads CASSLGLAGTNEQYF. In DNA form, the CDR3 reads TGTGCCAGCAGCTTAGGACTAGCGGGAACCAACGAGCAGTACTTC.

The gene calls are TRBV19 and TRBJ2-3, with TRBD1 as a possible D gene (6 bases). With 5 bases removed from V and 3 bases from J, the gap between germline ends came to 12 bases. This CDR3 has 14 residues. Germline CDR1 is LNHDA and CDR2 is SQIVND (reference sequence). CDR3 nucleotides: TGTGCCAGTAGTGCAGGACAGCCAACAGATACGCAGTATTTT. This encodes CASSAGQPTDTQYF.

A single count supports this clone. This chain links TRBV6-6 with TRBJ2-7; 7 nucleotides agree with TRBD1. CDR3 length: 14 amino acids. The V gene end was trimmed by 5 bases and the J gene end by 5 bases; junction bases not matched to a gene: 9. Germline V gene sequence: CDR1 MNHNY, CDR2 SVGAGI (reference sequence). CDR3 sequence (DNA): TGTGCCAGCAGTAAAGGGGGCTCGGTCGACGAGCAGTACTTC. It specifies CASSKGGSVDEQYF.

CDR3 DNA: TGTGCCAGCAGCTTAGCCCCAACTAGCGGGCCCCAAGAGACCCAGTACTTC. It yields the protein CASSLAPTSGPQETQYF. This chain connects TRBV5-5 to TRBJ2-5; 9 bases map to TRBD2. Losses at the gene ends were 2 bases for V and 1 base for J; bases not matched to a gene: 9. CDR1 and CDR2 (germline): SGHKS, YYEKEE (reference sequence). The CDR3 spans 17 residues. The full variable domain, with the rest looked up from reference TRBV5-5 and TRBJ2-5, is DAGVTQSPTHLIKTRGQQVTLRCSPISGHKSVSWYQQVLGQGPQFIFQYYEKEERGRGNFPDRFSARQFPNYSSELNVNALLLGDSALYLCASSLAPTSGPQETQYFGPGTRLLVL.

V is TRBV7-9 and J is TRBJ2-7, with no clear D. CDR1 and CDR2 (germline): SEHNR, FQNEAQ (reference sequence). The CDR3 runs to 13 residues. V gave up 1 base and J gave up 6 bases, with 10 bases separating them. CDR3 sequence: CASSLESGIEQYF. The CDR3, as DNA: TGTGCCAGCAGCTTAGAGTCAGGTATCGAGCAGTACTTC.

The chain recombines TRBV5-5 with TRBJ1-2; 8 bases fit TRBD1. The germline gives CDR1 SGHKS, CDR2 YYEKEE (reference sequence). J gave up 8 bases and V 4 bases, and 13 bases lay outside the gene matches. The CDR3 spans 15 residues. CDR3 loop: CASSHRDRGGGGYTF. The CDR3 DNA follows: TGTGCCAGCAGCCACCGAGACAGGGGTGGGGGGGGCTACACCTTC. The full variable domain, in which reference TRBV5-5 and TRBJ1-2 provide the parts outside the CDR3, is DAGVTQSPTHLIKTRGQQVTLRCSPISGHKSVSWYQQVLGQGPQFIFQYYEKEERGRGNFPDRFSARQFPNYSSELNVNALLLGDSALYLCASSHRDRGGGGYTFGSGTRLTVV.

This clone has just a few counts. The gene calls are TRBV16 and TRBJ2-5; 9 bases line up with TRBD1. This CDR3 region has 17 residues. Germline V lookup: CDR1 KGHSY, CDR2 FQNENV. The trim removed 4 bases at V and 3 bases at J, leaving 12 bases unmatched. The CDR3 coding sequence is TGTGCCAGCAGCCCGCAACTACCCGGGACAGGGAAAGAGACCCAGTACTTC. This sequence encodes CASSPQLPGTGKETQYF.